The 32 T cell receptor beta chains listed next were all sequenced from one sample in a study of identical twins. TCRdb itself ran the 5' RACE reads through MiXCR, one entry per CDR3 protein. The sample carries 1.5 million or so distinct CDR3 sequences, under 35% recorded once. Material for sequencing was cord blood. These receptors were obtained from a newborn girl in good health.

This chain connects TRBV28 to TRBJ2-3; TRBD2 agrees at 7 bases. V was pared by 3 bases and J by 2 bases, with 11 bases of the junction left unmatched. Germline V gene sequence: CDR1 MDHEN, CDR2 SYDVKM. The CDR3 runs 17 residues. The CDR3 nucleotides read TGTGCCAGCAGTTTTATTACCGGACTAGACTTCACAGATACGCAGTATTTT. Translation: CASSFITGLDFTDTQYF.

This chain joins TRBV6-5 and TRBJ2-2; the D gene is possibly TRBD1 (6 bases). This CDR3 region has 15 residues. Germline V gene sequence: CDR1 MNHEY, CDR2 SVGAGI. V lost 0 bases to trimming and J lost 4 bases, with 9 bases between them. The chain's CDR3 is CASSYSPRGTGELFF. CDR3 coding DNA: TGTGCCAGCAGTTACTCCCCCAGGGGCACCGGGGAGCTGTTTTTT.

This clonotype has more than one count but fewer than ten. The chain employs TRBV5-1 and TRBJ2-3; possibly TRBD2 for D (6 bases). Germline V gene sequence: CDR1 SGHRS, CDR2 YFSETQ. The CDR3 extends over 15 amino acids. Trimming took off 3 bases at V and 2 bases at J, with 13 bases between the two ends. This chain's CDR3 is CASSSLAHATDTQYF. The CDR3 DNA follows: TGCGCCAGCAGCTCACTAGCCCACGCCACAGATACGCAGTATTTT. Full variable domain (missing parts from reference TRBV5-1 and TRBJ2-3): KAGVTQTPRYLIKTRGQQVTLSCSPISGHRSVSWYQQTPGQGLQFLFEYFSETQRNKGNFPGRFSGRQFSNSRSEMNVSTLELGDSALYLCASSSLAHATDTQYFGPGTRLTVL.

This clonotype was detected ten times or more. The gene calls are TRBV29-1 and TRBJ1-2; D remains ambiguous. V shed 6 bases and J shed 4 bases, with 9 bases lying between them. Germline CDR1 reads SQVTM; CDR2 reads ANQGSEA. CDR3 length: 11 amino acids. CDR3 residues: CSVGPSYGYTF. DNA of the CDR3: TGCAGCGTAGGGCCTTCCTATGGCTACACCTTC.

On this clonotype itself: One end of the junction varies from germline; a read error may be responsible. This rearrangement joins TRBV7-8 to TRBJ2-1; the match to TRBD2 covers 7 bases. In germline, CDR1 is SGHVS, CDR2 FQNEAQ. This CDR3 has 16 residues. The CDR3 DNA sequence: TGTGCCAGCAGCTCTACCGGGACTATAAGACCGGGAGAGCCGTTCTTC. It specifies CASSSTGTIRPGEPFF.

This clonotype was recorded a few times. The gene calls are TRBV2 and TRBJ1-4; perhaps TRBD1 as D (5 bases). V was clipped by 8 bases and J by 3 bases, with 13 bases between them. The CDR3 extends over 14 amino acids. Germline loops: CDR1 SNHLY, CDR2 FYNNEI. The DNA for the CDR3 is TGTGCCAGCGCCCGGGTGACAGCTAATGAAAAACTGTTTTTT. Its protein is CASARVTANEKLFF.

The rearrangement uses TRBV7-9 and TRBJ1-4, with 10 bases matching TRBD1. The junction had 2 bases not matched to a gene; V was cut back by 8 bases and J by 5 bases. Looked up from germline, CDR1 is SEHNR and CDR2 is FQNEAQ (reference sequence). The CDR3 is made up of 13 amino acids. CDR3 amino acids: CASGGQGNEKLFF. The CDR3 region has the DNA TGTGCCAGCGGGGGACAGGGGAATGAAAAACTGTTTTTT.

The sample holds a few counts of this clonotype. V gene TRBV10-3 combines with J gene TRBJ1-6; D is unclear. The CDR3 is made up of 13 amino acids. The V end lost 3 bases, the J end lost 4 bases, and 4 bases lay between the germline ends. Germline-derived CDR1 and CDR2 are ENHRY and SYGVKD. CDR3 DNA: TGTGCCATCAGTGACAGATATAATTCACCCCTCCACTTT. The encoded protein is CAISDRYNSPLHF.

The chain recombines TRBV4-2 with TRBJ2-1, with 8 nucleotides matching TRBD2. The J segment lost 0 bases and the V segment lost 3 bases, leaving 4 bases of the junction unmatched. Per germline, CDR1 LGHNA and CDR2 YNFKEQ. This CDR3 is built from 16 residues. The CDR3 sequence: CASSHVGTSSYNEQFF. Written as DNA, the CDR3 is TGTGCCAGCAGCCATGTCGGGACTAGCTCCTACAATGAGCAGTTCTTC.

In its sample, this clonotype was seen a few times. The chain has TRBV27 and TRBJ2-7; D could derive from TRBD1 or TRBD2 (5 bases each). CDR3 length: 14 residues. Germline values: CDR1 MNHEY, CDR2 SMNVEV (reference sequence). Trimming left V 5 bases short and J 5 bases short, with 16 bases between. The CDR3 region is CASSRPGRFNEQYF. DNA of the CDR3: TGTGCCAGCAGTCGGCCGGGACGGTTTAACGAGCAGTACTTC.

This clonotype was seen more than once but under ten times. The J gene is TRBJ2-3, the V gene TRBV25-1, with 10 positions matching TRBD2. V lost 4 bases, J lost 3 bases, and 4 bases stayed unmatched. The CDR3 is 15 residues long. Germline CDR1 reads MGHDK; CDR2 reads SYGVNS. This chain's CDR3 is CASSGASGRTDTQYF. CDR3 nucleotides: TGTGCCAGCAGTGGCGCTAGCGGGAGAACAGATACGCAGTATTTT.

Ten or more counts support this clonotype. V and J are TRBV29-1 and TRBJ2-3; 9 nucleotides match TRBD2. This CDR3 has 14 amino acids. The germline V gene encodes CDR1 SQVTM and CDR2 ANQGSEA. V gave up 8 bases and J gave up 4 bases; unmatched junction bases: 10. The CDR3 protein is CSFVGGRGADTQYF. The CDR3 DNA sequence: TGCAGCTTTGTCGGCGGGAGGGGAGCAGATACGCAGTATTTT.

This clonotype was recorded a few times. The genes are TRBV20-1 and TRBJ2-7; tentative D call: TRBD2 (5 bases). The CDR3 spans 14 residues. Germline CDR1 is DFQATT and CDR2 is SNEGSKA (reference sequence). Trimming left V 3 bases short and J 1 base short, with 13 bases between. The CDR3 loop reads CSARDFGLSYEQYF. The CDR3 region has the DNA TGCAGTGCTAGGGATTTTGGACTTTCCTACGAGCAGTACTTC.

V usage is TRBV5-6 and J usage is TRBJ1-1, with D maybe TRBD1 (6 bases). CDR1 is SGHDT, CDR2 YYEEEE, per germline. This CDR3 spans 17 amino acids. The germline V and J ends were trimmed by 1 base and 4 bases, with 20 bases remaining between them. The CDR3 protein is CASSLPRPDRFGTEAFF. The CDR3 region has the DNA TGTGCCAGCAGCTTGCCCCGCCCTGACAGGTTCGGCACTGAAGCTTTCTTT.

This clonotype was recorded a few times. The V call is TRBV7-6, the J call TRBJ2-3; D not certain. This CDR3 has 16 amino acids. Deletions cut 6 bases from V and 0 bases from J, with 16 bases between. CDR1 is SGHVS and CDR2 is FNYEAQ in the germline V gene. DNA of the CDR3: TGTGCCAGCAGTCGCAAAGGGCTACCCAGCACAGATACGCAGTATTTT. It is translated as CASSRKGLPSTDTQYF.

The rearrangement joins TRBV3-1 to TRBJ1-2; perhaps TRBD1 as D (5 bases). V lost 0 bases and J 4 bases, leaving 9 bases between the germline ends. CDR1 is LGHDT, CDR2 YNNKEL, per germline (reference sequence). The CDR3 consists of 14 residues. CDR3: CASSQDLQAYGYTF. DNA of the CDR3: TGTGCCAGCAGCCAAGATCTACAGGCCTATGGCTACACCTTC.

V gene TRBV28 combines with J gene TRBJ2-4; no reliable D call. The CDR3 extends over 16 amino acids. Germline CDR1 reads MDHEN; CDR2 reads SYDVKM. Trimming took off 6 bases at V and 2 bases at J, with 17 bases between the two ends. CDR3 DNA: TGTGCCAGCAGCCCCGGGCCCCTATTGTCCAAAAACATTCAGTACTTC. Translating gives CASSPGPLLSKNIQYF.

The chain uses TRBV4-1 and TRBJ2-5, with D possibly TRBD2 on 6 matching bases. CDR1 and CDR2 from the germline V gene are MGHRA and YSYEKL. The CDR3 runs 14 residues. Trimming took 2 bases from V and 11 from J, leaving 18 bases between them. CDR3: CASSQTAGSYEQYF. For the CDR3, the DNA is TGCGCCAGCAGCCAAACCGCCGGGAGCTATGAGCAGTACTTC.

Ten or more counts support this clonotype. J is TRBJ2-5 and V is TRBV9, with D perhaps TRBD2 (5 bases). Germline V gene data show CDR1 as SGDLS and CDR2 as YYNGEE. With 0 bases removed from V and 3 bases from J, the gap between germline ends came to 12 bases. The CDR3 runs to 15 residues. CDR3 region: CASSVEGLAKETQYF. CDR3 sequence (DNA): TGTGCCAGCAGCGTAGAAGGGCTAGCAAAAGAGACCCAGTACTTC.

Written as DNA, the CDR3 is TGTGCCAGCAGTGAAGCGCCCAGCACAGATACGCAGTATTTT. Translation gives CASSEAPSTDTQYF. The chain joins TRBV6-1 to TRBJ2-3, with D unresolved. V was cut by 0 bases and J by 0 bases, with 4 bases left in between. CDR1 is MNHNS, CDR2 SASEGT, per germline. The CDR3 is 14 amino acids.

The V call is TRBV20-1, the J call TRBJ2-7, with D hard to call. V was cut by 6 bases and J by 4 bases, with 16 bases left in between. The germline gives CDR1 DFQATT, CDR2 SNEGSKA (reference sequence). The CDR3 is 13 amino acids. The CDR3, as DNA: TGCAGTGCCGAGATACTTCGACGGTACGAGCAGTACTTC. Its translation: CSAEILRRYEQYF.

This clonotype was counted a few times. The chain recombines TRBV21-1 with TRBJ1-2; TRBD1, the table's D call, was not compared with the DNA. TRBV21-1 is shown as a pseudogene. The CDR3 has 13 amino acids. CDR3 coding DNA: TGTGCCAGCAGTACAGGGGGGTGCTATGGCTACACCTTC. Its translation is CASSTGGCYGYTF.

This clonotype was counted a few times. This chain's CDR3 is CASSGGADTEAFF. As DNA, the CDR3 is TGTGCCAGCAGTGGGGGGGCGGACACTGAAGCTTTCTTT. V gene TRBV28 combines with J gene TRBJ1-1; maybe TRBD1 (6 bases). V dropped 5 bases and J dropped 3 bases, with 10 bases sitting between them. Germline loops: CDR1 MDHEN, CDR2 SYDVKM. The CDR3 is made up of 13 amino acids.

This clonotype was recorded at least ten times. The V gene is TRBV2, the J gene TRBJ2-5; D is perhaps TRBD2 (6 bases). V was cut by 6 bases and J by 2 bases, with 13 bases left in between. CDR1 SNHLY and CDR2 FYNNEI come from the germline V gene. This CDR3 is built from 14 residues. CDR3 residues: CASSRRLEQETQYF. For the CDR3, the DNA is TGTGCCAGCAGCCGAAGACTAGAACAAGAGACCCAGTACTTC.

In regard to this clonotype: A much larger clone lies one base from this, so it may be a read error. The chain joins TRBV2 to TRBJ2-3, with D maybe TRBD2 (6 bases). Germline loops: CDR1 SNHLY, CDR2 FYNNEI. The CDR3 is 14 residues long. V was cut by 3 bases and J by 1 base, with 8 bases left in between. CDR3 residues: CASSDREGTDTQYF. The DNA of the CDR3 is TGTGCCAGCAGTGACAGGGAGGGCACAGATACGCAGTATTTT. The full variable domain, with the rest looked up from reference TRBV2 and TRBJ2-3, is EPEVTQTPSHQVTQMGQEVILRCVPISNHLYFYWYRQILGQKVEFLVSFYNNEISEKSEIFDDQFSVERPDGSNFTLKIRSTKLEDSAMYFCASSDREGTDTQYFGPGTRLTVL.

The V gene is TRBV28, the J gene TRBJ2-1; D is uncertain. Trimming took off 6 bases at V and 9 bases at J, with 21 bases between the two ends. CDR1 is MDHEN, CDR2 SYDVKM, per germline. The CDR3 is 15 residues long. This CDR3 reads CASRRNGRRTGEQFF. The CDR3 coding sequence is TGTGCCAGCAGACGCAACGGACGGCGGACGGGTGAGCAGTTCTTC.

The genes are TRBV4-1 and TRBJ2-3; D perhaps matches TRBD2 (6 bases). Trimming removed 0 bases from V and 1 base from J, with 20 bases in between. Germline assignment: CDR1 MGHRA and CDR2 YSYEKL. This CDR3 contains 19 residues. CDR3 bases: TGCGCCAGCAGCCAAGAATCGGGAGAGGGCCTGAGGCGCACAGATACGCAGTATTTT. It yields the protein CASSQESGEGLRRTDTQYF.

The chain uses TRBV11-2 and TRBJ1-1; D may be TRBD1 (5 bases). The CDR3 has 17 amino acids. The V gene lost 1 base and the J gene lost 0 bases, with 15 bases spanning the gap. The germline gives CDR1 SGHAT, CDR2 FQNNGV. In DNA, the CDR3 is TGTGCCAGCAGCTTAGCGCGGGGCTTAACGATGAACACTGAAGCTTTCTTT. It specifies CASSLARGLTMNTEAFF.

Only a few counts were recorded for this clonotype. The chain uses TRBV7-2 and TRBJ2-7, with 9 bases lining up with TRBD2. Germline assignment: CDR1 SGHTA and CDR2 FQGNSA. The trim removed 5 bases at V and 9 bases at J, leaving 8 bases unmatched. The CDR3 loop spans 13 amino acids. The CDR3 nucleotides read TGTGCCAGCAGCAACCAGGTTAGCGGGAGGCAGTACTTC. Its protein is CASSNQVSGRQYF. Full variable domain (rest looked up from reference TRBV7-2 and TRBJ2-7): GAGVSQSPSNKVTEKGKDVELRCDPISGHTALYWYRQSLGQGLEFLIYFQGNSAPDKSGLPSDRFSAERTGGSVSTLTIQRTQQEDSAVYLCASSNQVSGRQYFGPGTRLTVT.

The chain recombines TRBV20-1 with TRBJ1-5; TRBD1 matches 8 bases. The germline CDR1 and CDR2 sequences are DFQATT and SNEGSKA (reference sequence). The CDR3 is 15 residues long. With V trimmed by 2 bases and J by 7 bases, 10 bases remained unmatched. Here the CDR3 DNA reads TGCAGTGCTAGAATCAGACAGGGGAAAGGCCAGCCCCAGCATTTT. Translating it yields CSARIRQGKGQPQHF.

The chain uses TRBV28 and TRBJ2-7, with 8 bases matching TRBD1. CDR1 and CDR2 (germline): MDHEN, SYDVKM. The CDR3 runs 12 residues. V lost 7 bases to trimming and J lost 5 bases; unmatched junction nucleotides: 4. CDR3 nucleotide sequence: TGTGCCAGCAACAGGGGGGACCACGAGCAGTACTTC. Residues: CASNRGDHEQYF.

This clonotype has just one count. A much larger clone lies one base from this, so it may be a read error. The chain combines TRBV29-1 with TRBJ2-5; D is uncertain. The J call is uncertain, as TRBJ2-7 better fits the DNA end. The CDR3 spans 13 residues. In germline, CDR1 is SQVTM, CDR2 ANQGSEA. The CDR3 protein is CSVESPLTCEQYF. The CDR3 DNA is TGCAGCGTTGAGAGTCCTCTAACCTGCGAGCAGTACTTC.